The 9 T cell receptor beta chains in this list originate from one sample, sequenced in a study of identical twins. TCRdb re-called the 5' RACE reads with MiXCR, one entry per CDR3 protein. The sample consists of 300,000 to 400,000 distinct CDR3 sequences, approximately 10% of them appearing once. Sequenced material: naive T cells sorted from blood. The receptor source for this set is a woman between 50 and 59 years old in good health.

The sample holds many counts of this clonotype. The CDR3 DNA reads as TGTGCCAGCAGTTTAGGCCGGGGGACCCAGTACTTC. Translated, it gives CASSLGRGTQYF. This chain connects TRBV27 to TRBJ2-5; TRBD2 is a possible D gene (5 bases). V dropped 2 bases and J dropped 7 bases, with 8 bases sitting between them. The CDR3 is 12 residues long. CDR1 MNHEY and CDR2 SMNVEV come from the germline V gene (reference sequence).

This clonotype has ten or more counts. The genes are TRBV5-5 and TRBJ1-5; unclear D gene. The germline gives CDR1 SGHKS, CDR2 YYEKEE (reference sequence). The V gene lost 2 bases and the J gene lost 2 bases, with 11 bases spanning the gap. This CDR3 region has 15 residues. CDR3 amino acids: CASSFSPVGNQPQHF. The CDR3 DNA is TGTGCCAGCAGCTTTTCGCCAGTCGGCAATCAGCCCCAGCATTTT.

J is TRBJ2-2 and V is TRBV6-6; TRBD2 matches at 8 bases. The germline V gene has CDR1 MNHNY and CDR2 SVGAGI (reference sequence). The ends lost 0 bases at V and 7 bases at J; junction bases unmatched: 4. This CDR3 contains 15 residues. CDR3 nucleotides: TGTGCCAGCAGTTACTCTTTCCTAGCGGGCGGGGAGCTGTTTTTT. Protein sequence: CASSYSFLAGGELFF.

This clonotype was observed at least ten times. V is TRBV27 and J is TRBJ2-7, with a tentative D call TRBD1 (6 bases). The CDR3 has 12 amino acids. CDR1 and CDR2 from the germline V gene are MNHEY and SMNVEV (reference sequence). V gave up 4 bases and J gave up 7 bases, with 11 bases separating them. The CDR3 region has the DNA TGTGCCAGCAGTTCAACCCAGGGGGAGCAGTACGTC. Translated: CASSSTQGEQYV.

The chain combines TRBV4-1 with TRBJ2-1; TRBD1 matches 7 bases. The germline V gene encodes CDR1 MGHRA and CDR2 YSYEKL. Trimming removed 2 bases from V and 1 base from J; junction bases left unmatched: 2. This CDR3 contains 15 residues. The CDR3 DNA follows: TGCGCCAGCAGCCAACGGGACAGTTCCTACAATGAGCAGTTCTTC. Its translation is CASSQRDSSYNEQFF.

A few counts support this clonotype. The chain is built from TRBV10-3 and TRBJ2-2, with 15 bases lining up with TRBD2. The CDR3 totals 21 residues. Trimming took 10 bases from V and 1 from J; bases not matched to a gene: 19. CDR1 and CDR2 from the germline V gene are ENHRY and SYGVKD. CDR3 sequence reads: CATTNRTSGRALRENTGELFF. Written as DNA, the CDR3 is TGTGCCACAACTAACCGGACTAGCGGGAGGGCCTTACGTGAGAACACCGGGGAGCTGTTTTTT.

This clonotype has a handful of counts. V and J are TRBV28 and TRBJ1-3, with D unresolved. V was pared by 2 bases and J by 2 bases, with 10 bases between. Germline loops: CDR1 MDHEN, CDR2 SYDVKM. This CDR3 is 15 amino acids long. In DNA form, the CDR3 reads TGTGCCAGCAGTTTAAGAGTTTTTACTGGAAACACCATATATTTT. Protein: CASSLRVFTGNTIYF.

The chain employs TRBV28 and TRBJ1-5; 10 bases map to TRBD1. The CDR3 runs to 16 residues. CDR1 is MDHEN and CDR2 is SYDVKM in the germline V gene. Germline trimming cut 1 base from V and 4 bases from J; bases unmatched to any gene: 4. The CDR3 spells CASSLFGTGVNQPQHF. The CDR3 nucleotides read TGTGCCAGCAGTTTATTCGGGACAGGGGTAAATCAGCCCCAGCATTTT.

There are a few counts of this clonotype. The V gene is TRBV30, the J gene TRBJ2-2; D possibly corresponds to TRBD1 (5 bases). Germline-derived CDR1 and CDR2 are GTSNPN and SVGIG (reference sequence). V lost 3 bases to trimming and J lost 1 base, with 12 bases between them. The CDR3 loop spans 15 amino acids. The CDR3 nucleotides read TGTGCCTGGAGGTTTGGGGCCCTGAACACCGGGGAGCTGTTTTTT. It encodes CAWRFGALNTGELFF.